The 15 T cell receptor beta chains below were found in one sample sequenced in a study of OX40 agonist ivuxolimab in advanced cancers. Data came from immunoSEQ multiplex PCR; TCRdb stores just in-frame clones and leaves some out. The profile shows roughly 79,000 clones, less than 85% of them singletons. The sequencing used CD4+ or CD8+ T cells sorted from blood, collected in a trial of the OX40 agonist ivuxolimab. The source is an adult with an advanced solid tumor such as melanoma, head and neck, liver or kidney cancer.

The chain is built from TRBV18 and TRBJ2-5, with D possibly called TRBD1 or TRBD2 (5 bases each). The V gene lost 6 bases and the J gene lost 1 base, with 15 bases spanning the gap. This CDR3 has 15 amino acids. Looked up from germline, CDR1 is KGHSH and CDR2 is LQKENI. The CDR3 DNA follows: TGTGCCAGCTCCCCGACACGGGGCTTCCAAGAGACCCAGTACTTC. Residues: CASSPTRGFQETQYF.

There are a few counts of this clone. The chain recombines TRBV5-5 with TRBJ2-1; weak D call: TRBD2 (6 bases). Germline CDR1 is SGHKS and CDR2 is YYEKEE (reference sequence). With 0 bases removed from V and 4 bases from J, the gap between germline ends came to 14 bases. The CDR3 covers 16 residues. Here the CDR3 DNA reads TGTGCCAGCAGCTTGGCAGCGGGTATCGGGTACAATGAGCAGTTCTTC. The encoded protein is CASSLAAGIGYNEQFF.

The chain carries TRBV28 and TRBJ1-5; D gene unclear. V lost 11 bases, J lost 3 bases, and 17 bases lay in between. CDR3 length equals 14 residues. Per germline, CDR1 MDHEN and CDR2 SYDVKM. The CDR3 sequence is CAYSPGQNNQPQHF. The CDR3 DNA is TGTGCCTACTCACCCGGGCAGAACAATCAGCCCCAGCATTTT.

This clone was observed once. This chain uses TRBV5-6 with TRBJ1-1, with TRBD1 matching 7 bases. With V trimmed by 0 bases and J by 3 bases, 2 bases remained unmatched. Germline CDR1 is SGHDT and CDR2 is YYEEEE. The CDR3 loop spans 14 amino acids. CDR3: CASSLDRGDTEAFF. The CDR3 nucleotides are TGTGCCAGCAGCTTGGACAGGGGAGACACTGAAGCTTTCTTT.

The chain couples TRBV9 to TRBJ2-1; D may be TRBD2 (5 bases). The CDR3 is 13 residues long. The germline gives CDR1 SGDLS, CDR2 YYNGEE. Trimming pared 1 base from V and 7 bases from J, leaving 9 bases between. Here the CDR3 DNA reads TGTGCCAGCAGCGTAAAACCGGGGAATGAGCAGTTCTTC. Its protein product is CASSVKPGNEQFF.

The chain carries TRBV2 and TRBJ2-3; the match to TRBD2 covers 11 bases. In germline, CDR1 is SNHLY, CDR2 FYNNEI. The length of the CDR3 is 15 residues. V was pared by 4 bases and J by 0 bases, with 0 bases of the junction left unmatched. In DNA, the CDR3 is TGTGCCAGCAGTGGGACTAGCGGGAGCACAGATACGCAGTATTTT. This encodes CASSGTSGSTDTQYF.

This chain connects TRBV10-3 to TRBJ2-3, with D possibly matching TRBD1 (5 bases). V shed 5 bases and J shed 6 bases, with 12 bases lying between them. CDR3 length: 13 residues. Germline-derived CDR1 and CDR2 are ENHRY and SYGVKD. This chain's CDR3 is CAISFDSRDTQYF. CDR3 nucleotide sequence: TGTGCCATCAGTTTCGACAGCCGGGATACGCAGTATTTT.

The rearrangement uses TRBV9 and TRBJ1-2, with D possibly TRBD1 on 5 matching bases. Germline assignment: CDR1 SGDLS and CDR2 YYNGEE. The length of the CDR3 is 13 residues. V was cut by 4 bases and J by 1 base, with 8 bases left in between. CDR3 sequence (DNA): TGTGCCAGCAGCCCCGACAGTAACTATGGCTACACCTTC. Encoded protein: CASSPDSNYGYTF.

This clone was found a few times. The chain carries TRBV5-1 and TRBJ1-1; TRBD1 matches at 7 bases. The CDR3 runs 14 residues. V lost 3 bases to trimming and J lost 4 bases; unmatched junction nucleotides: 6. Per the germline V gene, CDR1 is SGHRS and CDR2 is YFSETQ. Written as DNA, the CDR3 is TGCGCCAGCAGCTGGGGGTCAGGGGGCACTGAAGCTTTCTTT. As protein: CASSWGSGGTEAFF. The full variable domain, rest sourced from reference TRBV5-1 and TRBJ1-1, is KAGVTQTPRYLIKTRGQQVTLSCSPISGHRSVSWYQQTPGQGLQFLFEYFSETQRNKGNFPGRFSGRQFSNSRSEMNVSTLELGDSALYLCASSWGSGGTEAFFGQGTRLTVV.

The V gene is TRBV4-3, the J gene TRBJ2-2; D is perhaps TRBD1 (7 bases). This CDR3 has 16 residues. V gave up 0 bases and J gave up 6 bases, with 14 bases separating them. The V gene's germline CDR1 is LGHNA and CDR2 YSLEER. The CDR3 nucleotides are TGCGCCAGCAGCCAAGATCGTGGCAGGGGGGCCGGGGAGCTGTTTTTT. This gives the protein CASSQDRGRGAGELFF.

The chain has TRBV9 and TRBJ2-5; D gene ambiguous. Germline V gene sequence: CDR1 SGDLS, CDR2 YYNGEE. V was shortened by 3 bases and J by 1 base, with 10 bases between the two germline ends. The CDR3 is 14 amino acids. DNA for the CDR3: TGTGCCAGCAGCGCACAGACCCTCCAAGAGACCCAGTACTTC. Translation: CASSAQTLQETQYF.

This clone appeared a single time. The CDR3 coding sequence is TGCGCCAGCAGTGTCCAGGGGCCGGGCAATGAGCAGTTCTTC. This translates into CASSVQGPGNEQFF. The chain couples TRBV5-1 to TRBJ2-1; a possible D gene is TRBD1 (6 bases). CDR3 length equals 14 residues. Trimming shortened V by 5 bases and J by 6 bases, and 15 bases separated the two germline ends. The germline V gene encodes CDR1 SGHRS and CDR2 YFSETQ.

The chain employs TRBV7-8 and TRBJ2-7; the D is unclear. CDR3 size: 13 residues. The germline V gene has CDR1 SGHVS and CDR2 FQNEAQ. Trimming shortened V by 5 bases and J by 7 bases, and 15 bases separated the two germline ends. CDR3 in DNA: TGTGCCAGCAGCCCGGGTAGCCGCCTGGAGCAGTACTTC. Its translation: CASSPGSRLEQYF.

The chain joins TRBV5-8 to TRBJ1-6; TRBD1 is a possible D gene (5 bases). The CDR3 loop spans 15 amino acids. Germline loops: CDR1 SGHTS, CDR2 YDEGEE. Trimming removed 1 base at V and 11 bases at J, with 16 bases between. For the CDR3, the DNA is TGTGCCAGCAGCTTGCGTTCAGGGAACCGGGCACCCCTCCACTTT. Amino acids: CASSLRSGNRAPLHF.

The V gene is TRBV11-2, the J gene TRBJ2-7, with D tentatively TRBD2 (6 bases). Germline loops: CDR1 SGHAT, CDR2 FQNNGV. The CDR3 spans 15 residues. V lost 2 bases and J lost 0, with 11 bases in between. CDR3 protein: CASSLRGAPSYEQYF. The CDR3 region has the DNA TGTGCCAGCAGCTTACGCGGGGCACCCTCCTACGAGCAGTACTTC.